The rows below give T cell receptor beta chains drawn from one sample of a study of cytomegalovirus exposure and HLA in healthy donors. Sequencing was performed with immunoSEQ multiplex PCR; in TCRdb, only in-frame clones are kept and a portion is missing. This sample has tens of thousands of clones, with around three quarters found just once. The sample was PBMCs. The receptor set was obtained from a man aged 60 to 75 in good health and CMV-seronegative. Both conserved end residues are part of each CDR3. The D gene is left open where the match is weak. A clone size is listed for some rows: how often the clone was seen (once, few, many), or a class if it is expanded.

abundance,v_gene,d_gene,j_gene,CDR3aa,CDR3nt
.,TRBV7-9,.,TRBJ2-5,CASSLGPGETQYF,TGTGCCAGCAGCTTAGGACCAGGAGAGACCCAGTACTTC
.,TRBV7-2,.,TRBJ1-1,CASSFFDSGTEAFF,TGTGCCAGCAGCTTCTTCGACAGTGGCACTGAAGCTTTCTTT
.,TRBV6-1,TRBD1,TRBJ1-4,CASSDLRTGVEKLFF,TGTGCCAGCAGTGATCTAAGAACAGGGGTTGAAAAACTGTTTTTT
once,TRBV11-2,.,TRBJ2-2,CASSLAGTGPASTGELFF,TGTGCCAGCAGCTTAGCGGGAACAGGGCCCGCGAGCACCGGGGAGCTGTTTTTT
.,TRBV6-5,TRBD1,TRBJ1-2,CASRPDRVGGYTF,TGTGCCAGCAGACCTGACAGGGTGGGGGGCTACACCTTC
.,TRBV10-2,.,TRBJ2-5,CASGPLGGTQYF,TGCGCCAGCGGGCCCTTAGGGGGGACCCAGTACTTC
.,TRBV4-3,.,TRBJ2-3,CASSQGGSSTDTQYF,TGCGCCAGCAGCCAAGGGGGCTCTAGCACAGATACGCAGTATTTT
.,TRBV7-2,TRBD1,TRBJ1-4,CASSFRDRAEKLFF,TGTGCCAGCAGCTTCCGGGACAGGGCTGAAAAACTGTTTTTT
few,TRBV30,TRBD1,TRBJ1-2,CAWTKTGVGGYTF,TGTGCCTGGACCAAGACAGGGGTAGGAGGCTACACCTTC
.,TRBV15,.,TRBJ2-2,CATSRDQGNTGELFF,TGTGCCACCAGCAGAGATCAGGGGAACACCGGGGAGCTGTTTTTT
.,TRBV28,TRBD2,TRBJ2-1,CASSFGGRVLEQFF,TGTGCCAGCAGTTTTGGAGGGAGGGTGCTTGAGCAGTTCTTC
.,TRBV5-1,.,TRBJ1-1,CASSFYRDSFGNTEAFF,TGCGCCAGCAGCTTCTACAGGGATTCCTTTGGGAACACTGAAGCTTTCTTT
.,TRBV29-1,TRBD1,TRBJ1-1,CSVDRGREAFF,TGCAGCGTTGATAGGGGGCGCGAAGCTTTCTTT
.,TRBV6-5,.,TRBJ1-1,CASSYAGGDTEAFF,TGTGCCAGCAGTTACGCAGGAGGCGATACTGAAGCTTTCTTT
.,TRBV7-9,.,TRBJ2-7,CASSLARAGLSSYEQYF,TGTGCCAGCAGCTTAGCCAGGGCGGGACTCAGCTCCTACGAGCAGTACTTC
.,TRBV19,TRBD1,TRBJ1-1,CASSQGGSGTEAFF,TGTGCCAGTAGTCAAGGGGGCAGCGGCACTGAAGCTTTCTTT
.,TRBV10-1,.,TRBJ2-2,CASSLAGFNTGELFF,TGCGCCAGCAGTTTAGCAGGGTTTAACACCGGGGAGCTGTTTTTT
.,TRBV30,TRBD1,TRBJ1-6,CAWDRTGENSPLHF,TGTGCCTGGGACCGGACAGGGGAAAATTCACCCCTCCACTTT
.,TRBV5-1,.,TRBJ2-7,CASSLVSYEQYF,TGCGCCAGCAGCTTGGTTAGCTACGAGCAGTACTTC
.,TRBV5-4,TRBD2,TRBJ2-2,CASSSGLAGDVAGELFF,TGTGCCAGCAGCAGCGGACTAGCGGGAGATGTGGCCGGGGAGCTGTTTTTT
.,TRBV5-4,TRBD2,TRBJ2-7,CASSFSPGGPGDEQYF,TGTGCCAGCAGCTTTTCCCCGGGGGGGCCTGGTGACGAGCAGTACTTC
.,TRBV5-1,TRBD1,TRBJ2-7,CASSARTGEQYF,TGCGCCAGCAGCGCCAGGACAGGCGAGCAGTACTTC
.,TRBV7-9,.,TRBJ2-2,CASSLYATGELFF,TGTGCCAGCAGCTTATATGCGACCGGGGAGCTGTTTTTT
.,TRBV18,TRBD2,TRBJ2-7,CASSPSVAQAGGPHEQYF,TGTGCCAGCTCACCATCTGTCGCCCAAGCGGGAGGGCCACACGAGCAGTACTTC
.,TRBV16,.,TRBJ1-5,CASSPAGAVGNQPQHF,TGTGCCAGCAGCCCCGCAGGGGCGGTAGGCAATCAGCCCCAGCATTTT
.,TRBV19,.,TRBJ1-3,CASSEKGLAGNTIYF,TGTGCCAGTAGTGAGAAGGGGCTCGCTGGAAACACCATATATTTT
.,TRBV6-1,TRBD2,TRBJ2-5,CASSPGLAGKETQYF,TGTGCCAGCAGCCCGGGACTAGCGGGGAAAGAGACCCAGTACTTC
.,TRBV7-6,.,TRBJ2-7,CASSSTRQSFYEQYF,TGTGCCAGCAGCTCAACCCGACAGAGTTTCTACGAGCAGTACTTC
.,TRBV2,TRBD2,TRBJ2-3,CASTRERDTDTQYF,TGTGCCAGCACGCGGGAGCGGGACACAGATACGCAGTATTTT
.,TRBV11-3,.,TRBJ2-3,CASSHSEDTQYF,TGTGCCAGCAGCCACTCCGAAGATACGCAGTATTTT
.,TRBV4-1,TRBD2,TRBJ2-7,CASSHGTSGSYEQYF,TGCGCCAGCAGCCATGGGACTAGCGGGTCCTACGAGCAGTACTTC
few,TRBV28,.,TRBJ1-6,CASSDGGGFTNSPLHF,TGTGCCAGCAGTGATGGGGGGGGCTTTACTAATTCACCCCTCCACTTT
.,TRBV29-1,TRBD1,TRBJ2-7,CSAIGIRTGDIYEQYF,TGCAGCGCCATAGGCATCCGGACAGGGGATATCTACGAGCAGTACTTC
.,TRBV4-2,.,TRBJ2-1,CASSHELSSYNEQFF,TGTGCCAGCAGCCACGAGTTGAGCTCCTACAATGAGCAGTTCTTC
.,TRBV7-7,.,TRBJ2-2,CASSLRVDTGELFF,TGTGCCAGCAGCTTACGCGTCGACACCGGGGAGCTGTTTTTT
.,TRBV6-6,TRBD2,TRBJ2-1,CASSYSGGRVVDEQFF,TGTGCCAGCAGTTACTCGGGCGGGAGGGTAGTCGATGAGCAGTTCTTC
.,TRBV12-2,.,TRBJ1-5,CASRPGTGGIQPQHF,TGTGCAAGTCGCCCCGGGACAGGGGGCATCCAGCCCCAGCATTTT
few,TRBV10-2,TRBD2,TRBJ2-2,CASSWDYLNTGELFF,TGCGCCAGCAGTTGGGACTACCTAAACACCGGGGAGCTGTTTTTT
.,TRBV30,.,TRBJ2-6,CASTLSGANVLTF,TGTGCCTCGACACTCTCTGGGGCCAACGTCCTGACTTTC
.,TRBV10-2,.,TRBJ1-5,CASSGWGEANQPQHF,TGCGCCAGCAGTGGGTGGGGAGAGGCCAATCAGCCCCAGCATTTT